The next 32 T cell receptor beta chains were all read from a single sample in a study of blood T cell repertoires in COVID-19. Produced via immunoSEQ multiplex PCR; TCRdb's table is partial and in-frame only. The sample comprises approximately 200,000 clones, about 80% of which are singletons, and roughly 7% rests with the top ten. The sample taken for sequencing was PBMCs or T cells enriched from blood (not recorded which). These receptors all come from a man aged 35-49 years who had recovered from COVID-19.

The chain links TRBV28 to TRBJ1-5; possible D gene TRBD1, 5 bases. The germline V gene has CDR1 MDHEN and CDR2 SYDVKM. The CDR3 is 16 amino acids. With 4 bases removed from V and 0 bases from J, the gap between germline ends came to 13 bases. The CDR3 nucleotides read TGTGCCAGCAGTTACCAGGGAGGTGGTAGCAATCAGCCCCAGCATTTT. It specifies CASSYQGGGSNQPQHF.

This chain joins TRBV5-6 and TRBJ1-2, with 8 bases that match TRBD1. The CDR3 runs to 13 residues. Trimming removed 5 bases from V and 8 bases from J; junction bases left unmatched: 8. CDR1 and CDR2 from the germline V gene are SGHDT and YYEEEE. This CDR3 reads CASSFDRGGGYTF. DNA for the CDR3: TGTGCCAGCAGTTTCGACAGGGGTGGCGGCTACACCTTC.

The chain uses TRBV3-1 (or the pseudogene TRBV3-2) and TRBJ2-5, with D tentatively TRBD1 (6 bases). Trimming took off 5 bases at V and 2 bases at J, with 18 bases between the two ends. Germline V gene sequence: CDR1 LGHDT, CDR2 YNNKEL (reference sequence). There are 16 residues in the CDR3. The DNA of the CDR3 is TGTGCCAGCAGCGGCGACAGGCAAAGCCTGCAAGAGACCCAGTACTTC. It codes for CASSGDRQSLQETQYF.

The rearrangement uses TRBV11-2 and TRBJ2-7; 9 bases align to TRBD1. V lost 5 bases, J lost 6 bases, and 5 bases stayed unmatched. CDR1 and CDR2 (germline): SGHAT, FQNNGV. CDR3 length: 13 residues. The CDR3 DNA reads TGTGCCAGCAGCCCCGGGACAGGGTTCGAGCAGTACTTC. Protein: CASSPGTGFEQYF.

This chain joins TRBV6-5 and TRBJ1-5, with 8 bases fitting TRBD1. Germline CDR1 and CDR2: MNHEY and SVGAGI. Germline trimming cut 5 bases from V and 10 bases from J; bases unmatched to any gene: 10. The CDR3 is 14 amino acids. The chain's CDR3 is CASSLNRGGIPQHF. DNA of the CDR3: TGTGCCAGCAGTCTAAACAGGGGGGGTATACCCCAGCATTTT.

The chain joins TRBV18 to TRBJ2-1, with D maybe TRBD1 (6 bases). Germline CDR1 is KGHSH and CDR2 is LQKENI. Trimming shortened V by 2 bases and J by 2 bases, and 10 bases separated the two germline ends. The CDR3 length is 15 residues. CDR3 loop: CASSPMAGAYNEQFF. CDR3 bases: TGTGCCAGCTCACCAATGGCAGGGGCCTACAATGAGCAGTTCTTC. Complete variable domain (other parts from reference TRBV18 and TRBJ2-1): NAGVMQNPRHLVRRRGQEARLRCSPMKGHSHVYWYRQLPEEGLKFMVYLQKENIIDESGMPKERFSAEFPKEGPSILRIQQVVRGDSAAYFCASSPMAGAYNEQFFGPGTRLTVL.

V and J are TRBV6-5 and TRBJ1-5; unclear D gene. Trimming left V 5 bases short and J 9 bases short, with 11 bases between. Germline values: CDR1 MNHEY, CDR2 SVGAGI. The CDR3 length is 12 residues. The CDR3 loop reads CASSRSPRPQHF. The CDR3 DNA follows: TGTGCCAGCAGTCGGTCCCCAAGGCCCCAGCATTTT.

The chain employs TRBV24-1 and TRBJ2-3; TRBD2 matches 7 bases. This CDR3 is built from 15 residues. V lost 4 bases to trimming and J lost 6 bases; unmatched junction nucleotides: 9. The germline V gene has CDR1 KGHDR and CDR2 SFDVKD. In DNA form, the CDR3 reads TGTGCCACCAGTGACGGAGCGGGGTCCGCCGATACGCAGTATTTT. Translating it yields CATSDGAGSADTQYF.

The J gene is TRBJ1-1, the V gene TRBV19, with 11 positions matching TRBD1. Germline V gene lookup returns CDR1 LNHDA and CDR2 SQIVND (reference sequence). This CDR3 comprises 16 residues. V trimming: 7 bases; J trimming: 0 bases; junction bases outside the gene matches: 7. CDR3 coding DNA: TGTGCCAGTACCCTCCGGGACAGGGGGTTGAACACTGAAGCTTTCTTT. Amino acid sequence: CASTLRDRGLNTEAFF.

The chain links TRBV5-4 to TRBJ1-2; 7 nucleotides align to TRBD1. The CDR3 is made up of 16 amino acids. Germline V lookup: CDR1 SGHNT, CDR2 YYREEE (reference sequence). After removal of 0 bases from V and 0 bases from J, the junction contained 5 bases not matched to a gene. The CDR3 sequence: CASSLDRGTSNYGYTF. The DNA for the CDR3 is TGTGCCAGCAGCTTGGACAGGGGAACTTCTAACTATGGCTACACCTTC.

The J gene is TRBJ1-2, the V gene TRBV19, with D possibly TRBD1 on 5 matching bases. This CDR3 is built from 17 residues. The V gene lost 1 base and the J gene lost 2 bases, with 17 bases spanning the gap. Germline V gene data show CDR1 as LNHDA and CDR2 as SQIVND (reference sequence). The CDR3, as DNA: TGTGCCAGTAGTATAGGACGTGGGGGAGGATCGAACTATGGCTACACCTTC. Residues: CASSIGRGGGSNYGYTF.

The chain couples TRBV7-8 to TRBJ2-3; a possible D gene is TRBD2 (5 bases). Per the germline V gene, CDR1 is SGHVS and CDR2 is FQNEAQ. Between the trimmed V and J ends, which lost 5 bases and 6 bases, there was a span of 9 bases. There are 12 residues in the CDR3. The CDR3 DNA is TGTGCCAGCAGCAGCGGCAGGGATACGCAGTATTTT. Translating gives CASSSGRDTQYF.

The chain recombines TRBV9 with TRBJ1-6, with TRBD1 matching 7 bases. V shed 0 bases, J shed 5 bases, and the junction held 5 bases outside the gene matches. The CDR3 runs to 16 residues. Germline V lookup: CDR1 SGDLS, CDR2 YYNGEE. The CDR3 reads CASSVGPGTDNSPLHF. CDR3 in DNA: TGTGCCAGCAGCGTAGGACCCGGGACAGATAATTCACCCCTCCACTTT. Complete variable domain (other parts from reference TRBV9 and TRBJ1-6): DSGVTQTPKHLITATGQRVTLRCSPRSGDLSVYWYQQSLDQGLQFLIQYYNGEERAKGNILERFSAQQFPDLHSELNLSSLELGDSALYFCASSVGPGTDNSPLHFGNGTRLTVT.

This clone was detected only once. The chain has TRBV9 and TRBJ2-1; TRBD2 agrees at 8 bases. Per germline, CDR1 SGDLS and CDR2 YYNGEE. Trimming removed 2 bases from V and 0 bases from J; junction bases left unmatched: 1. The CDR3 is 15 amino acids. CDR3 amino acids: CASSVTSGSYNEQFF. CDR3 DNA sequence: TGTGCCAGCAGCGTTACTAGCGGCTCCTACAATGAGCAGTTCTTC.

The chain recombines TRBV6-5 with TRBJ1-2, with D hard to call. In germline, CDR1 is MNHEY, CDR2 SVGAGI. V was clipped by 2 bases and J by 4 bases, with 8 bases between them. CDR3 length: 13 residues. The DNA of the CDR3 is TGTGCCAGCAGTTACAACAGCTTCTATGGCTACACCTTC. Translated: CASSYNSFYGYTF.

This chain joins TRBV3-1 (or the pseudogene TRBV3-2) and TRBJ1-4; TRBD1 matches at 9 bases. The CDR3 contains 16 residues. The germline V gene encodes CDR1 LGHDT and CDR2 YNNKEL (reference sequence). V lost 3 bases and J lost 6; bases outside the gene matches: 8. CDR3 protein: CASSHEHRTGDEKLFF. CDR3 DNA: TGTGCCAGCAGCCACGAACATAGGACAGGGGATGAAAAACTGTTTTTT.

This chain uses TRBV4-2 with TRBJ2-1; 11 bases fit TRBD2. J gave up 10 bases and V 3 bases, and 5 bases lay outside the gene matches. Germline loops: CDR1 LGHNA, CDR2 YNFKEQ. This CDR3 comprises 14 residues. The CDR3 protein is CASSHLAGGREQFF. In DNA form, the CDR3 reads TGTGCCAGCAGCCATTTAGCGGGGGGGCGAGAGCAGTTCTTC.

The rearrangement uses TRBV6-1 and TRBJ2-1; 10 bases line up with TRBD1. V shed 4 bases, J shed 5 bases, and the junction held 8 bases outside the gene matches. The germline CDR1 and CDR2 sequences are MNHNS and SASEGT. The CDR3 is made up of 16 amino acids. Here the CDR3 DNA reads TGTGCCAGCAGTGTTATCCCGGGACAGGGGAACAATGAGCAGTTCTTC. It translates to CASSVIPGQGNNEQFF.

The chain carries TRBV24-1 and TRBJ1-5; possibly TRBD1 for D (6 bases). Looked up from germline, CDR1 is KGHDR and CDR2 is SFDVKD. Trimming took off 7 bases at V and 9 bases at J, with 27 bases between the two ends. The CDR3 has 17 residues. CDR3 sequence reads: CATRPTRDTRIRGPQHF. CDR3 DNA sequence: TGTGCCACCAGACCCACACGGGACACCCGGATAAGGGGGCCCCAGCATTTT.

The rearrangement joins TRBV7-2 to TRBJ1-1; no clear D. The V end was cut by 3 bases, the J end by 1 base, with 9 bases between. This CDR3 is built from 14 residues. Germline V gene lookup returns CDR1 SGHTA and CDR2 FQGNSA. CDR3 DNA: TGTGCCAGCAGCTTTAAGGCAGGGAACACTGAAGCTTTCTTT. Its protein is CASSFKAGNTEAFF.

The V call is TRBV6-5, the J call TRBJ1-5; TRBD1 matches at 10 bases. CDR1 is MNHEY, CDR2 SVGAGI, per germline. The CDR3 covers 14 residues. V trimming: 6 bases; J trimming: 4 bases; junction bases outside the gene matches: 3. The CDR3 loop reads CASRGQGTNQPQHF. CDR3 bases: TGTGCCAGCAGGGGACAGGGGACTAATCAGCCCCAGCATTTT.

The genes are TRBV6-5 and TRBJ1-5; the match to TRBD1 covers 9 bases. Trimming cost V 6 bases and J 3 bases; bases outside gene matches: 6. The CDR3 contains 15 residues. Germline CDR1 is MNHEY and CDR2 is SVGAGI. CDR3 loop: CASSPGTGYNQPQHF. CDR3 in DNA: TGTGCCAGCAGCCCCGGGACAGGGTACAATCAGCCCCAGCATTTT.

In DNA, the CDR3 is TGTGCCAGCAGCCCGGACAGGGGGCCGGGGCAGCCCCAGCATTTT. It specifies CASSPDRGPGQPQHF. V gene TRBV27 combines with J gene TRBJ1-5; 11 positions match TRBD1. V trimming: 6 bases; J trimming: 7 bases; junction bases outside the gene matches: 8. The length of the CDR3 is 15 residues. Germline V gives CDR1 MNHEY, CDR2 SMNVEV (reference sequence).

V is TRBV6-5 and J is TRBJ1-3; 8 bases fit TRBD1. The CDR3 has 14 residues. From germline, CDR1 is MNHEY and CDR2 SVGAGI. Trimming cost V 5 bases and J 2 bases; bases outside gene matches: 2. Written as DNA, the CDR3 is TGTGCCAGCAGTACACAGGGGGCTGGAAACACCATATATTTT. Translation gives CASSTQGAGNTIYF.

The V gene is TRBV25-1, the J gene TRBJ1-1; D perhaps matches TRBD1 (5 bases). This CDR3 contains 12 residues. Germline V gene sequence: CDR1 MGHDK, CDR2 SYGVNS. Trimming took 8 bases from V and 6 from J, leaving 13 bases between them. CDR3 sequence: CASGSVRAEAFF. In DNA, the CDR3 is TGTGCCAGCGGGTCGGTCAGGGCTGAAGCTTTCTTT. Complete variable domain (other parts from reference TRBV25-1 and TRBJ1-1): EADIYQTPRYLVIGTGKKITLECSQTMGHDKMYWYQQDPGMELHLIHYSYGVNSTEKGDLSSESTVSRIRTEHFPLTLESARPSHTSQYLCASGSVRAEAFFGQGTRLTVV.

The chain links TRBV28 to TRBJ1-1; 7 bases agree with TRBD1. The germline CDR1 and CDR2 sequences are MDHEN and SYDVKM. V lost 4 bases and J lost 1; bases outside the gene matches: 6. The CDR3 spans 15 residues. In nucleotides, the CDR3 is TGTGCCAGCAGTTCCCCCGGGACAGAGAACACTGAAGCTTTCTTT. Translating gives CASSSPGTENTEAFF.

The genes are TRBV15 and TRBJ1-5; the D gene is possibly TRBD1 (5 bases). V lost 3 bases and J 5 bases, leaving 17 bases between the germline ends. The CDR3 is 16 residues long. Germline CDR1 reads LNHNV; CDR2 reads YYDKDF (reference sequence). DNA of the CDR3: TGTGCCACCAGCAGGGGGGGACGGTGGGGTTATCAGCCCCAGCATTTT. Protein product: CATSRGGRWGYQPQHF.

The gene calls are TRBV6-1 and TRBJ1-2; 8 bases are a match to TRBD1. With 0 bases clipped from V and 0 bases from J, the junction kept 3 bases outside the gene matches. This CDR3 has 16 residues. The germline gives CDR1 MNHNS, CDR2 SASEGT. CDR3 residues: CASSEAPDRANYGYTF. The CDR3 region has the DNA TGTGCCAGCAGTGAAGCTCCGGACAGGGCTAACTATGGCTACACCTTC.

This clone has a handful of counts. The CDR3 reads CSVDSGAMLLRKSYNSPLHF. CDR3 sequence (DNA): TGCAGCGTTGATTCAGGGGCGATGCTCTTGAGGAAATCCTATAATTCACCCCTCCACTTT. The chain links TRBV29-1 to TRBJ1-6; TRBD1 is a possible D gene (6 bases). CDR3 size: 20 residues. CDR1 and CDR2 (germline): SQVTM, ANQGSEA. V lost 3 bases, J lost 1 base, and 25 bases lay in between.

V is TRBV6-4 and J is TRBJ2-1; 9 nucleotides agree with TRBD1. The CDR3 is 16 residues long. The germline V gene has CDR1 MRHNA and CDR2 SNTAGT. With V trimmed by 4 bases and J by 1 base, 5 bases remained unmatched. This chain's CDR3 is CASSVAGTGSYNEQFF. In DNA form, the CDR3 reads TGTGCCAGCAGTGTGGCCGGGACAGGGTCCTACAATGAGCAGTTCTTC.

This clone has just one count. This specimen includes other DNA sequences encoding the same CDR3. The J gene is TRBJ1-6, the V gene TRBV3-1 (or the pseudogene TRBV3-2); D unclear. CDR1 is LGHDT and CDR2 is YNNKEL in the germline V gene (reference sequence). The CDR3 length is 13 residues. V was cut by 1 base and J by 10 bases, with 8 bases left in between. CDR3 nucleotides: TGTGCCAGCAGCCAAGGGGGAGGCTCACCCCTCCACTTT. Translated: CASSQGGGSPLHF.

The V and J genes are TRBV9 and TRBJ2-7, with 10 bases aligning to TRBD1. V lost 4 bases and J lost 2; bases outside the gene matches: 3. The CDR3 loop spans 14 amino acids. Germline CDR1 SGDLS, CDR2 YYNGEE. CDR3 in DNA: TGTGCCAGCAGCTCGGGACAGGGGCCCTACGAGCAGTACTTC. This encodes CASSSGQGPYEQYF. Looking up the rest from reference TRBV9 and TRBJ2-7 gives the full variable domain: DSGVTQTPKHLITATGQRVTLRCSPRSGDLSVYWYQQSLDQGLQFLIQYYNGEERAKGNILERFSAQQFPDLHSELNLSSLELGDSALYFCASSSGQGPYEQYFGPGTRLTVT.